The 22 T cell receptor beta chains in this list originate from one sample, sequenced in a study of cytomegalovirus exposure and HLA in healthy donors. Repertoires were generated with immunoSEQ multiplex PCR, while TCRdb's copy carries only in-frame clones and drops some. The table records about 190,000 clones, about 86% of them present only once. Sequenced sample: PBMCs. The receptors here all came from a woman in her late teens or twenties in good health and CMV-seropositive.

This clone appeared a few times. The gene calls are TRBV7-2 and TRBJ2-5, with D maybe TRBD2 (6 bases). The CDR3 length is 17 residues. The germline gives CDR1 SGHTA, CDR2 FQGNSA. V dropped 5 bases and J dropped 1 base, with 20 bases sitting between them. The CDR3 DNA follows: TGTGCCAGCAGCCCTCGGGGGTGGAGGGCAGGCCAAGAGACCCAGTACTTC. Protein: CASSPRGWRAGQETQYF.

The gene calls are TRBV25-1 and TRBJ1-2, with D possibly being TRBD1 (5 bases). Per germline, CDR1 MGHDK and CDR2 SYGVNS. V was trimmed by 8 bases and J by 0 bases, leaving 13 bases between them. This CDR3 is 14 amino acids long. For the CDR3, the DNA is TGTGCCAGCCTCCCCGGGGGTACTAACTATGGCTACACCTTC. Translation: CASLPGGTNYGYTF.

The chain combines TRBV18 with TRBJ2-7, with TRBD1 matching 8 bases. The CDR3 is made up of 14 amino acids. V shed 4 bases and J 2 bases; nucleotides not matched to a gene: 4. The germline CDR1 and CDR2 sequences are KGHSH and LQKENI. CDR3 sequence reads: CASSLEQGAYEQYF. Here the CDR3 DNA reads TGTGCCAGCTCACTAGAACAGGGGGCCTACGAGCAGTACTTC.

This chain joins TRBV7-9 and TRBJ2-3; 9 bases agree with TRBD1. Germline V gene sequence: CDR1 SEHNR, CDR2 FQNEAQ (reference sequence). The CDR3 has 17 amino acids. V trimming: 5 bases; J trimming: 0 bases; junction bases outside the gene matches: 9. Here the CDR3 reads CASSPPDRGGSTDTQYF. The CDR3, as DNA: TGTGCCAGCAGCCCCCCCGACAGGGGGGGTAGCACAGATACGCAGTATTTT.

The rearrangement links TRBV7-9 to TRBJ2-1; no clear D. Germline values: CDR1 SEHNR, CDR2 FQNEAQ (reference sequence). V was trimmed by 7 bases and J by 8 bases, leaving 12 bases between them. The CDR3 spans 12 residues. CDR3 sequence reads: CASNYHPYEQFF. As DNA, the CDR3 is TGTGCCAGCAACTATCACCCATATGAGCAGTTCTTC.

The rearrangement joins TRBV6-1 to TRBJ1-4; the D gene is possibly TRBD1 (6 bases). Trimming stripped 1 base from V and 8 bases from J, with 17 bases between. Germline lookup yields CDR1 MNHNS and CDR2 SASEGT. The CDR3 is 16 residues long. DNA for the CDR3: TGTGCCAGCAGTGAAGATGGGGGCGGTGGACGGGAAAAACTGTTTTTT. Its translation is CASSEDGGGGREKLFF.

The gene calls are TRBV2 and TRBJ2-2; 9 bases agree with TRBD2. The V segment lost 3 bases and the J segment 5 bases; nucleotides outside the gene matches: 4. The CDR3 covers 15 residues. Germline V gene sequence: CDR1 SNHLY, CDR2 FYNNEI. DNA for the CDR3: TGTGCCAGCAGTGAGCGGGGGGGTATGACCGGGGAGCTGTTTTTT. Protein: CASSERGGMTGELFF.

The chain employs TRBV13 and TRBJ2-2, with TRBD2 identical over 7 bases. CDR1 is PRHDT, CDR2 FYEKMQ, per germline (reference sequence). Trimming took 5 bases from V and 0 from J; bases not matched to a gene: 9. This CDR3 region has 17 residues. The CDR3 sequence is CASSPLGRGANTGELFF. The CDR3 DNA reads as TGTGCCAGCAGCCCCCTTGGCCGGGGGGCGAACACCGGGGAGCTGTTTTTT.

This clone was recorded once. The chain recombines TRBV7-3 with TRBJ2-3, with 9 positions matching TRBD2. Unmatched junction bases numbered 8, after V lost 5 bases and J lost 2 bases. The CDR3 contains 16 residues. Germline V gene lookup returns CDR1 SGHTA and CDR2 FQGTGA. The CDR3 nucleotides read TGTGCCAGCAGCCCGGGTAGCGGGGGAATCACAGATACGCAGTATTTT. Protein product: CASSPGSGGITDTQYF. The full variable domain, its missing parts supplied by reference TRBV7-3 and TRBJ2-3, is GAGVSQTPSNKVTEKGKYVELRCDPISGHTALYWYRQSLGQGPEFLIYFQGTGAADDSGLPNDRFFAVRPEGSVSTLKIQRTERGDSAVYLCASSPGSGGITDTQYFGPGTRLTVL.

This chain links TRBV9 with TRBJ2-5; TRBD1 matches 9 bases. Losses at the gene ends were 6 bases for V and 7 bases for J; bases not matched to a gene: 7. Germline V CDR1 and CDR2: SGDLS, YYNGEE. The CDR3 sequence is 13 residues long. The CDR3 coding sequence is TGTGCCAGCACGGGACAGGGTTCTGGGACCCAGTACTTC. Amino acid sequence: CASTGQGSGTQYF.

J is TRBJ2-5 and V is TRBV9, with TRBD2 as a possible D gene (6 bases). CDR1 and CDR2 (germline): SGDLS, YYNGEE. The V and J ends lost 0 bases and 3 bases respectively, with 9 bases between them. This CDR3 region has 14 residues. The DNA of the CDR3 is TGTGCCAGCAGCGTAGATGGAGGGGAAGAGACCCAGTACTTC. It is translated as CASSVDGGEETQYF.

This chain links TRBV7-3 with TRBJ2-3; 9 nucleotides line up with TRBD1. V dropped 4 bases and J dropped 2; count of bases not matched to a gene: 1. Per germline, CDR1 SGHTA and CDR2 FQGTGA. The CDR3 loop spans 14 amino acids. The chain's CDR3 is CASSSQGATDTQYF. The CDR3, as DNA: TGTGCCAGCAGCTCACAGGGGGCCACAGATACGCAGTATTTT.

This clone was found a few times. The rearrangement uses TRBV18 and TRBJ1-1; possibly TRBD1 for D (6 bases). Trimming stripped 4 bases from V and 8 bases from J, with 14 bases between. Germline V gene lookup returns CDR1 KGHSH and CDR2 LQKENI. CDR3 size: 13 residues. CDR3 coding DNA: TGTGCCAGCTCACTCCGGGACATGCAAGAAGCTTTCTTT. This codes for CASSLRDMQEAFF.

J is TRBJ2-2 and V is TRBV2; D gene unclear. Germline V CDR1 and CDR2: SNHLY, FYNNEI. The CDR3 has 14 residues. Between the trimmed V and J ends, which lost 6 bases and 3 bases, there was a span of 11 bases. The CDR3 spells CASRQGTDTGELFF. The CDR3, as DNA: TGTGCCAGCAGGCAAGGTACAGACACCGGGGAGCTGTTTTTT.

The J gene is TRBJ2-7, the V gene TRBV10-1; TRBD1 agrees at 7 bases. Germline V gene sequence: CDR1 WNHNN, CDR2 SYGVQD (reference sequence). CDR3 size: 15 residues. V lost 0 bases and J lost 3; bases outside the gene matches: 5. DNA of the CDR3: TGCGCCAGCAGTGAGTCTCAGGGGGAAAACTACGAGCAGTACTTC. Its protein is CASSESQGENYEQYF.

CDR3 nucleotide sequence: TGTGCCAGCAGCTGTATTATCAGGGGGCAGCAGGGAACTAATGAAAAACTGTTTTTT. Residues: CASSCIIRGQQGTNEKLFF. The rearrangement joins TRBV9 to TRBJ1-4; 8 bases are shared with TRBD1. CDR1 and CDR2 from the germline V gene are SGDLS and YYNGEE. This CDR3 is 19 amino acids long. V shed 4 bases and J 1 base; nucleotides not matched to a gene: 15.

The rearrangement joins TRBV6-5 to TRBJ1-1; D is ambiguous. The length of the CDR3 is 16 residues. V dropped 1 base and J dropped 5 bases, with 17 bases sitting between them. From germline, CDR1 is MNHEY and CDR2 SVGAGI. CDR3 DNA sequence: TGTGCCAGCAGTTACTACCAAAGCTTTTCGATGACTGAAGCTTTCTTT. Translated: CASSYYQSFSMTEAFF.

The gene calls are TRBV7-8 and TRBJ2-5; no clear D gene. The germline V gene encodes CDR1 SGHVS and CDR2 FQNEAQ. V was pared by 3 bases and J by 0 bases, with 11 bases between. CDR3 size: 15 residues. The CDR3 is CASSFPDTYQETQYF. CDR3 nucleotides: TGTGCCAGCAGCTTCCCCGACACCTACCAAGAGACCCAGTACTTC.

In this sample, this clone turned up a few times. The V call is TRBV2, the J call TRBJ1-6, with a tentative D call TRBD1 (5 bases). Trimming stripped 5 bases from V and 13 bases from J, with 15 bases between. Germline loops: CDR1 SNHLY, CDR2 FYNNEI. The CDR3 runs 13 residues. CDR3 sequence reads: CASSLGTQTPLHF. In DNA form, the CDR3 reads TGTGCCAGCAGTCTCGGGACTCAAACCCCCCTCCACTTT. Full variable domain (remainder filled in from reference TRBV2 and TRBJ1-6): EPEVTQTPSHQVTQMGQEVILRCVPISNHLYFYWYRQILGQKVEFLVSFYNNEISEKSEIFDDQFSVERPDGSNFTLKIRSTKLEDSAMYFCASSLGTQTPLHFGNGTRLTVT.

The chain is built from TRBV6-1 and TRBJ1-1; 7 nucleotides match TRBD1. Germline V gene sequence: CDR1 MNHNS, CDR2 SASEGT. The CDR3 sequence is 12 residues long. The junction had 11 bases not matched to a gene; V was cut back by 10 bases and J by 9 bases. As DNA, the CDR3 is TGTGCCACCGGACCCGGGACAGATAAAGCTTTCTTT. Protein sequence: CATGPGTDKAFF.

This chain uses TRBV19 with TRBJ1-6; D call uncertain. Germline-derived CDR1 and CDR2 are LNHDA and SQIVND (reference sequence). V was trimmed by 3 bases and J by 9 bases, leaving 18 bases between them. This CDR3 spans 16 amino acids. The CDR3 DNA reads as TGTGCCAGTAGTATCCAGGCGCGGGCCGCGGGTTCACCCCTCCACTTT. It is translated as CASSIQARAAGSPLHF.

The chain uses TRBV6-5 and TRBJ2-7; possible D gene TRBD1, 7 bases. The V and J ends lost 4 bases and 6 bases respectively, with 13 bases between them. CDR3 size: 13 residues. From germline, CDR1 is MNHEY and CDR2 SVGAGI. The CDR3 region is CASSFRQGGEQYF. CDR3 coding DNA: TGTGCCAGCAGTTTTAGGCAGGGGGGCGAGCAGTACTTC.